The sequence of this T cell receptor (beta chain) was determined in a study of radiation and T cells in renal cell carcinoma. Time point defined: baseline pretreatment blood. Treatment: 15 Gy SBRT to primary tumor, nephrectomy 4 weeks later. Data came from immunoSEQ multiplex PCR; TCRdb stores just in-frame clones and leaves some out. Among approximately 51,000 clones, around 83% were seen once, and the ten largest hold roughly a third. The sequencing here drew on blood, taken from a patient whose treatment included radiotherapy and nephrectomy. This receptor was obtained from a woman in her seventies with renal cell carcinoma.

The CDR3 nucleotides are TGTGCCAGCAGCGTGGGACAGGGACAAGAGACCCAGTACTTC. This sequence encodes CASSVGQGQETQYF. The rearrangement uses TRBV9 and TRBJ2-5; 9 nucleotides agree with TRBD1. Germline values: CDR1 SGDLS, CDR2 YYNGEE. Trimming took 2 bases from V and 2 from J; bases not matched to a gene: 1. The CDR3 has 14 residues. Filled out from reference TRBV9 and TRBJ2-5, the complete variable domain reads DSGVTQTPKHLITATGQRVTLRCSPRSGDLSVYWYQQSLDQGLQFLIQYYNGEERAKGNILERFSAQQFPDLHSELNLSSLELGDSALYFCASSVGQGQETQYFGPGTRLLVL.